This is a list of T cell receptor beta chains from one sample in a study of tissue T cells after allogeneic stem cell transplantation. Profiling relied on immunoSEQ multiplex PCR, and the TCRdb table lists in-frame clones only, not all of them. The data contain tens of thousands of clones, roughly 90% of them singletons. This specimen consisted of blood, obtained before transplantation. These receptors were taken from a woman aged 35 to 75 who later had graft-versus-host disease after an allogeneic stem cell transplant. The CDR3 runs from the conserved cysteine through the conserved F or W. The order of the fields is clone size, V gene, D gene, J gene, CDR3 protein, CDR3 DNA. The D gene is left open where the match is weak. Size is stated for part of the rows, as once, few or many counts, or as a class when the clone is expanded.

abundance: few; v_gene: TRBV25-1; d_gene: TRBD1; j_gene: TRBJ1-1; CDR3aa: CASRNRGSEAFF; CDR3nt: TGTGCCAGCAGGAACAGGGGTTCTGAAGCTTTCTTT
abundance: NA; v_gene: TRBV6-5; d_gene: NA; j_gene: TRBJ1-1; CDR3aa: CASRGVNTEAFF; CDR3nt: TGTGCCAGCAGGGGGGTAAACACTGAAGCTTTCTTT
abundance: NA; v_gene: TRBV28; d_gene: TRBD1; j_gene: TRBJ1-4; CDR3aa: CASSPGQGAGKLFF; CDR3nt: TGTGCCAGCAGCCCTGGACAGGGGGCTGGAAAACTGTTTTTT
abundance: once; v_gene: TRBV7-9; d_gene: NA; j_gene: TRBJ2-1; CDR3aa: CASSFELRRGPDEQFF; CDR3nt: TGTGCCAGCAGCTTTGAGCTCCGGAGGGGGCCCGATGAGCAGTTCTTC
abundance: NA; v_gene: TRBV3-1/TRBV3-2; d_gene: NA; j_gene: TRBJ2-7; CDR3aa: CASSQVPYEQYF; CDR3nt: TGTGCCAGCAGCCAAGTCCCCTACGAGCAGTACTTC
abundance: NA; v_gene: TRBV28; d_gene: NA; j_gene: TRBJ2-3; CDR3aa: CASSPGLADTQYF; CDR3nt: TGTGCCAGCAGTCCTGGGCTCGCAGATACGCAGTATTTT
abundance: NA; v_gene: TRBV3-1/TRBV3-2; d_gene: NA; j_gene: TRBJ1-2; CDR3aa: CASSQGAGALGYGYTF; CDR3nt: TGTGCCAGCAGCCAAGGGGCTGGGGCGCTTGGCTATGGCTACACCTTC
abundance: NA; v_gene: TRBV7-8; d_gene: TRBD2; j_gene: TRBJ2-7; CDR3aa: CASSTSGSSPYEQYF; CDR3nt: TGTGCCAGCAGCACTAGCGGGAGTAGTCCCTACGAGCAGTACTTC
abundance: NA; v_gene: TRBV6-5; d_gene: TRBD1; j_gene: TRBJ2-3; CDR3aa: CASSVRPGQGTTQYF; CDR3nt: TGTGCCAGCAGCGTTAGACCGGGACAGGGGACTACGCAGTATTTT
abundance: NA; v_gene: TRBV24-1; d_gene: NA; j_gene: TRBJ2-7; CDR3aa: CATSESGTDYEQYF; CDR3nt: TGTGCCACCAGTGAATCCGGGACCGACTACGAGCAGTACTTC
abundance: NA; v_gene: TRBV27; d_gene: NA; j_gene: TRBJ2-1; CDR3aa: CASSKKDYTSREQFF; CDR3nt: TGTGCCAGCAGTAAGAAGGACTACACCTCTCGGGAGCAGTTCTTC
abundance: NA; v_gene: TRBV5-1; d_gene: NA; j_gene: TRBJ2-3; CDR3aa: CASSLESEKDTQYF; CDR3nt: TGCGCCAGCAGCTTGGAATCAGAGAAGGATACGCAGTATTTT
abundance: once; v_gene: TRBV2; d_gene: NA; j_gene: TRBJ1-1; CDR3aa: CASSLVAEAFF; CDR3nt: TGTGCCAGCAGTTTGGTTGCTGAAGCTTTCTTT
abundance: NA; v_gene: TRBV4-1; d_gene: NA; j_gene: TRBJ2-5; CDR3aa: CASSQDLMGGRETQYF; CDR3nt: TGCGCCAGCAGCCAAGATCTAATGGGAGGTCGAGAGACCCAGTACTTC
abundance: NA; v_gene: TRBV5-4; d_gene: NA; j_gene: TRBJ1-2; CDR3aa: CASSYDRYYGYTF; CDR3nt: TGTGCCAGCAGTTACGACAGGTACTATGGCTACACCTTC
abundance: NA; v_gene: TRBV4-1; d_gene: NA; j_gene: TRBJ2-7; CDR3aa: CASSQGTTTYEQYF; CDR3nt: TGCGCCAGCAGCCAAGGGACTACCACCTACGAGCAGTACTTC
abundance: NA; v_gene: TRBV18; d_gene: NA; j_gene: TRBJ2-1; CDR3aa: CASSPGGGRTYNEQFF; CDR3nt: TGTGCCAGCTCACCGGGCGGCGGAAGAACCTACAATGAGCAGTTCTTC
abundance: NA; v_gene: TRBV10-3; d_gene: TRBD2; j_gene: TRBJ2-7; CDR3aa: CAISSYQTSRFSYEQYF; CDR3nt: TGTGCCATCAGTAGCTACCAGACTAGCCGATTTTCCTACGAGCAGTACTTC